One sample yielded the 24 T cell receptor beta chains listed below, sequenced in a study of blood T cells in healthy people across ages. A J-beta primer mix and a sample-barcoded 5' primer were used in a second PCR of roughly 6 to 12 cycles. Each CDR3 protein gets one entry after TCRdb re-called the 5' RACE reads with MiXCR. The sample lists over a million distinct CDR3 sequences, more than 40% occurring once. The sequencing input was blood. These receptors originate from a woman in her sixties or seventies in good health.

J is TRBJ2-2 and V is TRBV24-1; 7 bases map to TRBD2. Trimming cost V 12 bases and J 4 bases; bases outside gene matches: 13. Germline CDR1 is KGHDR and CDR2 is SFDVKD. The CDR3 is 15 residues long. In nucleotides, the CDR3 is TGTGCCGCCCAGAGGGGAGGGGATGGCACCGGGGAGCTGTTTTTT. It encodes CAAQRGGDGTGELFF.

This clonotype was detected many times. J is TRBJ2-6 and V is TRBV13, with D possibly being TRBD1 (6 bases). The CDR3 has 15 residues. Germline assignment: CDR1 PRHDT and CDR2 FYEKMQ (reference sequence). Trimming took off 5 bases at V and 2 bases at J, with 10 bases between the two ends. The CDR3 nucleotides read TGTGCCAGCAGCCCACGGACAGCTGGGGCCAACGTCCTGACTTTC. It translates to CASSPRTAGANVLTF.

The genes are TRBV20-1 and TRBJ2-4; 7 bases agree with TRBD1. V lost 1 base and J lost 3; bases outside the gene matches: 6. This CDR3 is built from 15 residues. Germline V gene lookup returns CDR1 DFQATT and CDR2 SNEGSKA (reference sequence). CDR3 sequence (DNA): TGCAGTGCTAGAGGTGCAGGGGGAGACAAAAACATTCAGTACTTC. Encoded protein: CSARGAGGDKNIQYF.

This clonotype was observed a few times. The chain carries TRBV20-1 and TRBJ2-1; D may match TRBD1 or TRBD2 (5 bases each). The CDR3 covers 13 residues. V was clipped by 6 bases and J by 3 bases, with 12 bases between them. Germline lookup yields CDR1 DFQATT and CDR2 SNEGSKA (reference sequence). CDR3 DNA sequence: TGCAGTGCAAAGGGACCCTACTACAATGAGCAGTTCTTC. This sequence encodes CSAKGPYYNEQFF.

To note about this clonotype: The junction shows a germline mismatch at one end, possibly a read error. This chain uses TRBV18 with TRBJ2-4; 12 bases match TRBD2. The end of the DNA aligns better with TRBJ2-5, so the J call may be wrong. CDR3 length: 18 residues. Germline V lookup: CDR1 KGHSH, CDR2 LQKENI. CDR3 sequence: CTSSPTTSGRATQETQYF. CDR3 DNA sequence: TGTACCAGCTCACCTACGACTAGCGGGAGAGCAACCCAAGAGACCCAGTACTTC.

This clonotype appeared a few times. The chain links TRBV29-1 to TRBJ2-7, with a possible D match to TRBD1 (7 bases). The closer fit of TRBJ2-5 to the DNA end suggests the J call may be wrong. Germline V CDR1 and CDR2: SQVTM, ANQGSEA. The CDR3 contains 13 residues. The DNA of the CDR3 is TGCAGCGTTTCAGGGGACAGCGGGGAGACCCAGTACTTC. Residues: CSVSGDSGETQYF.

The chain combines TRBV27 with TRBJ1-4; unclear D gene. The length of the CDR3 is 13 residues. Trimming removed 5 bases at V and 12 bases at J, with 16 bases between. Germline V lookup: CDR1 MNHEY, CDR2 SMNVEV (reference sequence). The CDR3 is CASSPLMGAELFF. CDR3 nucleotides: TGTGCCAGCAGTCCCCTCATGGGTGCGGAACTGTTTTTT.

This clonotype has more than one count but fewer than ten. The chain uses TRBV5-1 and TRBJ2-5, with 8 bases matching TRBD1. The J segment lost 11 bases and the V segment lost 3 bases, leaving 15 bases of the junction unmatched. Germline V gives CDR1 SGHRS, CDR2 YFSETQ. The CDR3 consists of 15 residues. The CDR3 DNA reads as TGCGCCAGCAGCTACGAGGACAGGGTCCACAATGAGCAGTACTTC. This encodes CASSYEDRVHNEQYF.

The V and J genes are TRBV7-2 and TRBJ2-2, with D possibly TRBD2 on 6 matching bases. Germline CDR1 is SGHTA and CDR2 is FQGNSA. The CDR3 consists of 17 residues. Between the trimmed V and J ends, which lost 1 base and 1 base, there was a span of 13 bases. The CDR3 sequence: CASSLVLARGNTGELFF. CDR3 sequence (DNA): TGTGCCAGCAGCTTAGTGCTAGCGAGGGGGAACACCGGGGAGCTGTTTTTT.

The chain couples TRBV20-1 to TRBJ2-7; tentatively, D is TRBD1 (5 bases). This CDR3 has 13 residues. The V gene lost 3 bases and the J gene lost 3 bases, with 12 bases spanning the gap. CDR1 and CDR2 from the germline V gene are DFQATT and SNEGSKA (reference sequence). The CDR3, as DNA: TGCAGTGCTAGGCCGACAGCGATCTACGAGCAGTACTTC. Protein: CSARPTAIYEQYF.

This clonotype was observed a single time. The genes are TRBV30 and TRBJ2-7; possible D gene TRBD2, 6 bases. The V gene's germline CDR1 is GTSNPN and CDR2 SVGIG (reference sequence). Between the trimmed V and J ends, which lost 1 base and 6 bases, there was a span of 10 bases. This CDR3 is 12 amino acids long. The CDR3 coding sequence is TGTGCCTGGAGTGGGGGGGACCTCGAGCAGTACTTC. This sequence encodes CAWSGGDLEQYF.

The V call is TRBV3-1, the J call TRBJ2-2; D is ambiguous. With 4 bases removed from V and 10 bases from J, the gap between germline ends came to 16 bases. Germline CDR1 reads LGHDT; CDR2 reads YNNKEL (reference sequence). CDR3 length equals 14 residues. The CDR3 protein is CASSRGPTVPELFF. CDR3 coding DNA: TGTGCCAGCAGCCGAGGCCCGACCGTACCGGAGCTGTTTTTT. Combining the CDR3 with reference TRBV3-1 and TRBJ2-2 gives the whole variable domain DTAVSQTPKYLVTQMGNDKSIKCEQNLGHDTMYWYKQDSKKFLKIMFSYNNKELIINETVPNRFSPKSPDKAHLNLHINSLELGDSAVYFCASSRGPTVPELFFGEGSRLTVL.

The chain employs TRBV5-6 and TRBJ2-3; D unclear. The CDR3 consists of 10 residues. Germline values: CDR1 SGHDT, CDR2 YYEEEE. Trimming removed 4 bases at V and 8 bases at J, with 5 bases between. The CDR3 here is CASSGSTQYF. CDR3 coding DNA: TGTGCCAGCAGCGGCAGTACGCAGTATTTT.

The rearrangement joins TRBV4-1 to TRBJ1-1; D may be TRBD1 (5 bases). The ends were cut back, 0 bases at V and 5 bases at J, with 13 bases in the middle. CDR3 length equals 15 residues. Looked up from germline, CDR1 is MGHRA and CDR2 is YSYEKL. The CDR3 region has the DNA TGCGCCAGCAGCCAAGATAAGCAGGGCCTTACTGAAGCTTTCTTT. Translation: CASSQDKQGLTEAFF.

This chain uses TRBV29-1 with TRBJ2-1; perhaps TRBD2 as D (6 bases). Trimming shortened V by 7 bases and J by 4 bases, and 14 bases separated the two germline ends. Germline assignment: CDR1 SQVTM and CDR2 ANQGSEA. This CDR3 is built from 13 residues. This CDR3 is CSGRLGGYNEQFF. The CDR3 bases are TGCAGCGGACGACTAGGAGGGTACAATGAGCAGTTCTTC.

The chain combines TRBV28 with TRBJ2-5; unclear D gene. Trimming took 5 bases from V and 4 from J, leaving 20 bases between them. The CDR3 length is 16 residues. Germline V gene lookup returns CDR1 MDHEN and CDR2 SYDVKM. The DNA of the CDR3 is TGTGCCAGCAGTCACCCGGGCCTTGGGCGAATAGAGACCCAGTACTTC. Translating gives CASSHPGLGRIETQYF.

With regard to this clonotype: Compared with germline, one end of the junction differs, possibly owing to a read error. V and J are TRBV10-3 and TRBJ2-3; a weak D match, TRBD2 (6 bases). The CDR3 covers 17 residues. Looked up from germline, CDR1 is ENHRY and CDR2 is SYGVKD. CDR3 sequence (DNA): TGTGCCACCAGTGAGTCTAGGAGGGGACCTAGCACAGATACGCAGTATTTT. Its translation is CATSESRRGPSTDTQYF.

The V call is TRBV10-3, the J call TRBJ2-7; a weak D match, TRBD1 (6 bases). CDR3 length: 16 residues. Germline CDR1 and CDR2: ENHRY and SYGVKD. Trimming pared 4 bases from V and 1 base from J, leaving 17 bases between. As DNA, the CDR3 is TGTGCCATCAGTGGAAGCGGACAGAAGATATCCTACGAGCAGTACTTC. The encoded protein is CAISGSGQKISYEQYF.

This chain links TRBV27 with TRBJ1-5; D is perhaps TRBD1 (5 bases). Trimming removed 0 bases at V and 5 bases at J, with 8 bases between. Looked up from germline, CDR1 is MNHEY and CDR2 is SMNVEV (reference sequence). The CDR3 is 14 amino acids. The CDR3 region is CASSLSPGDQPQHF. CDR3 nucleotide sequence: TGTGCCAGCAGTTTATCCCCGGGGGATCAGCCCCAGCATTTT.

V gene TRBV9 combines with J gene TRBJ2-5; 7 nucleotides match TRBD2. J was trimmed by 4 bases and V by 0 bases; bases with no gene match: 15. The CDR3 spans 18 residues. The germline V gene encodes CDR1 SGDLS and CDR2 YYNGEE. CDR3 protein: CASSVGGLEGFAPETQYF. In nucleotides, the CDR3 is TGTGCCAGCAGCGTAGGAGGACTAGAGGGGTTCGCCCCAGAGACCCAGTACTTC.

This clonotype appeared a few times. This chain links TRBV4-1 with TRBJ2-3, with 8 bases fitting TRBD2. The germline CDR1 and CDR2 sequences are MGHRA and YSYEKL. The V gene end was trimmed by 3 bases and the J gene end by 4 bases; junction bases not matched to a gene: 6. The CDR3 is made up of 15 amino acids. The CDR3 nucleotides read TGCGCCAGCAGCCATTCCGGGAGGGGGGCAGATACGCAGTATTTT. Its translation is CASSHSGRGADTQYF.

Only a few counts were recorded for this clonotype. The rearrangement joins TRBV7-9 to TRBJ2-1; 14 bases map to TRBD2. The CDR3 extends over 18 amino acids. J gave up 2 bases and V 1 base, and 4 bases lay outside the gene matches. CDR1 and CDR2 (germline): SEHNR, FQNEAQ (reference sequence). CDR3 nucleotide sequence: TGTGCCAGCAGCTTAGTAGGGACTAGCGGGAGTCCCTACAATGAGCAGTTCTTC. It codes for CASSLVGTSGSPYNEQFF.

This clonotype was detected a few times. The gene calls are TRBV11-2 and TRBJ2-3, with 8 nucleotides matching TRBD1. This CDR3 is built from 15 residues. CDR1 SGHAT and CDR2 FQNNGV come from the germline V gene. Unmatched junction bases numbered 6, after V lost 5 bases and J lost 2 bases. CDR3 coding DNA: TGTGCCAGCAGCCTCCGGGACAGGCACACAGATACGCAGTATTTT. Protein: CASSLRDRHTDTQYF.

The chain is built from TRBV7-2 and TRBJ2-5; 9 nucleotides line up with TRBD1. This CDR3 is built from 14 residues. V shed 4 bases and J 4 bases; nucleotides not matched to a gene: 4. CDR1 is SGHTA, CDR2 FQGNSA, per germline. The CDR3 loop is CASSYRDRAETQYF. The CDR3 DNA reads TGTGCCAGCAGCTACCGGGACAGGGCAGAGACCCAGTACTTC.